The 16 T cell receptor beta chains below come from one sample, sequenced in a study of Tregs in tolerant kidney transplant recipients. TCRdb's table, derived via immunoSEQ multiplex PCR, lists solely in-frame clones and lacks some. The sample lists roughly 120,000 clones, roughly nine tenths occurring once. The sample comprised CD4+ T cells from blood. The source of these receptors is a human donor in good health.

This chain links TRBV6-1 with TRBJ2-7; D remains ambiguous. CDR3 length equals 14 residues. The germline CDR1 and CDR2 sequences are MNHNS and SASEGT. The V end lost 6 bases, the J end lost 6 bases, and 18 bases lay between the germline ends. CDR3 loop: CASSPTTPTGEQYF. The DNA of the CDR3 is TGTGCCAGCAGCCCTACTACTCCCACGGGCGAGCAGTACTTC.

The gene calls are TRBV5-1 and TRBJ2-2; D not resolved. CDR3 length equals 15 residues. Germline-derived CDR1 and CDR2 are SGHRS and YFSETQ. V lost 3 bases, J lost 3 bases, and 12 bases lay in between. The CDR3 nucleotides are TGCGCCAGCAGCTCGGAAGGTTGGGACACCGGGGAGCTGTTTTTT. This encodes CASSSEGWDTGELFF.

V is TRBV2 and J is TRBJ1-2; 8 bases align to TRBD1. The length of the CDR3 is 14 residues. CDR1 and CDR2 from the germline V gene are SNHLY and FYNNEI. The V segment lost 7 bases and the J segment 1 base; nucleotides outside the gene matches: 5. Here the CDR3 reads CASTGTGVNYGYTF. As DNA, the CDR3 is TGTGCCAGCACCGGGACAGGTGTTAACTATGGCTACACCTTC.

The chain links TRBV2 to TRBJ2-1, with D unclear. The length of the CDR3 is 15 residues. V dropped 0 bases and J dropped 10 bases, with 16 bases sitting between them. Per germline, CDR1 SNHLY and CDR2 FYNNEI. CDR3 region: CASSEALQRNGEQFF. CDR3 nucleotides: TGTGCCAGCAGTGAAGCGCTTCAACGGAACGGGGAGCAGTTCTTC.

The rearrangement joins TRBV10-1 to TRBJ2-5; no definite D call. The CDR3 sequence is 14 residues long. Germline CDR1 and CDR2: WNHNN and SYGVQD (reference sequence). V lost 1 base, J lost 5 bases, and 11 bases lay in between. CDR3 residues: CASSELVGRETQYF. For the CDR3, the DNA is TGCGCCAGCAGTGAGTTGGTCGGGCGGGAGACCCAGTACTTC.

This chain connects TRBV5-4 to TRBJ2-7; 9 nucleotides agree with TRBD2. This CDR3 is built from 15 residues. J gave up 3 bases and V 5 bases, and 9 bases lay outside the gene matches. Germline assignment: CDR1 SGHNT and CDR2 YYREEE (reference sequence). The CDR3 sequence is CASSYPAGGHYEQYF. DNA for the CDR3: TGTGCCAGCAGTTACCCAGCGGGGGGCCACTACGAGCAGTACTTC.

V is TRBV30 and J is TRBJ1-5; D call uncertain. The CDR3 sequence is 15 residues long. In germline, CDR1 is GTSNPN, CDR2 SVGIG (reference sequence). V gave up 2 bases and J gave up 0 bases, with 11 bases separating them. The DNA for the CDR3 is TGTGCCTGGAGTCCACTCCTGTATAGCAATCAGCCCCAGCATTTT. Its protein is CAWSPLLYSNQPQHF.

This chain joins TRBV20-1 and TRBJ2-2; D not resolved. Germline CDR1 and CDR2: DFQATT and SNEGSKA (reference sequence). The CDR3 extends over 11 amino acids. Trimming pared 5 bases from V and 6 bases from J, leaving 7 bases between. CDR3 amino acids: CSAQSPGELFF. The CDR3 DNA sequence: TGCAGTGCTCAAAGCCCCGGGGAGCTGTTTTTT.

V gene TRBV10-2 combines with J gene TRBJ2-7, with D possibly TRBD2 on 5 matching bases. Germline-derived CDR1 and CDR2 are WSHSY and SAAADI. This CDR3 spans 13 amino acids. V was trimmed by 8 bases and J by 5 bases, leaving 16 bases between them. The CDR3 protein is CASSTRLADEQYF. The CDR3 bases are TGCGCCAGCTCAACGCGGCTAGCCGACGAGCAGTACTTC.

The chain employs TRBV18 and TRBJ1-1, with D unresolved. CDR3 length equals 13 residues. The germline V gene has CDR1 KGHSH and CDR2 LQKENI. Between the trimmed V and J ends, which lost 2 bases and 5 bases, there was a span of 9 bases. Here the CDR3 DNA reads TGTGCCAGCTCACCAGCCCCGGGGACTGAAGCTTTCTTT. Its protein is CASSPAPGTEAFF.

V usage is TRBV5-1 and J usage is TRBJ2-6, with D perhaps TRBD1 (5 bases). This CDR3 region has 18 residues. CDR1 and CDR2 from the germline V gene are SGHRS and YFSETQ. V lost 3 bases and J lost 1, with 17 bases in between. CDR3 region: CASSYRTSDHSGANVLTF. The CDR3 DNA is TGCGCCAGCAGCTACCGGACATCGGACCATTCTGGGGCCAACGTCCTGACTTTC.

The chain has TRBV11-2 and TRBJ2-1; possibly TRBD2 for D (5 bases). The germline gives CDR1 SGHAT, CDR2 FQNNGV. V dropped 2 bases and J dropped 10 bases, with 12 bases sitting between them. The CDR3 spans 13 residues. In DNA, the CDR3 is TGTGCCAGCAGCTTAACGAGGGTGGCGGAGCAGTTCTTC. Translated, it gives CASSLTRVAEQFF. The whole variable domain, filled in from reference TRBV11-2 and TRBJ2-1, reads EAGVAQSPRYKIIEKRQSVAFWCNPISGHATLYWYQQILGQGPKLLIQFQNNGVVDDSQLPKDRFSAERLKGVDSTLKIQPAKLEDSAVYLCASSLTRVAEQFFGPGTRLTVL.

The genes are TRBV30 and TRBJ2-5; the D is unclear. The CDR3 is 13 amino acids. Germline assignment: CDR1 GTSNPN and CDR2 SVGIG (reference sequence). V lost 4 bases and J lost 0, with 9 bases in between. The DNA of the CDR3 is TGTGCCTGGAACAACCCCAACCAAGAGACCCAGTACTTC. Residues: CAWNNPNQETQYF.

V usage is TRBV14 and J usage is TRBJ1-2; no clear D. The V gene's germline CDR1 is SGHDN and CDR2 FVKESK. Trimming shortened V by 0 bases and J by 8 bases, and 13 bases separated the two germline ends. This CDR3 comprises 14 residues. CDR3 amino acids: CASSQDWGIVGYTF. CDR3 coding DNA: TGTGCCAGCAGCCAAGATTGGGGTATAGTCGGCTACACCTTC.

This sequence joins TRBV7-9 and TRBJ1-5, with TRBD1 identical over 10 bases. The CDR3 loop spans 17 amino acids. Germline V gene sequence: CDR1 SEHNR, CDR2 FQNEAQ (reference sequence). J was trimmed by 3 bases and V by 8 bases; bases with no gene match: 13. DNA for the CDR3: TGTGCCAGCCCCGGGAGGGACAGGGGTTTCATCAATCAGCCCCAGCATTTT. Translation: CASPGRDRGFINQPQHF.

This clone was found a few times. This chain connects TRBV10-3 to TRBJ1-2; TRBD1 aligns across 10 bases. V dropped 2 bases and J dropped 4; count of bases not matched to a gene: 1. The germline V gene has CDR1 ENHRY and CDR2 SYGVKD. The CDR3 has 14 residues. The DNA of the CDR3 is TGTGCCATCAGTGAGGACAGGGGGCCCTATGGCTACACCTTC. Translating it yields CAISEDRGPYGYTF.